The 11 T cell receptor beta chains below were found in one sample sequenced in a study of cytomegalovirus exposure and HLA in healthy donors. The PCR made use of 60 Vbeta and 13 Jbeta primers. Sequenced by immunoSEQ multiplex PCR; TCRdb stores in-frame clones only, minus some. The sample holds 150,000 to 200,000 clones, approximately 80% seen once. Input material: PBMCs. The receptors were gathered from a middle-aged woman in good health and CMV-seronegative.

The V gene is TRBV6-1, the J gene TRBJ2-7, with 7 positions matching TRBD1. The ends lost 4 bases at V and 4 bases at J; junction bases unmatched: 13. The CDR3 covers 16 residues. Germline V gives CDR1 MNHNS, CDR2 SASEGT. The DNA for the CDR3 is TGTGCCAGCAGTGCCTCCCGGGACAGCCGGCGGTACGAGCAGTACTTC. Translating gives CASSASRDSRRYEQYF.

Only one count was recorded for this clone. The rearrangement joins TRBV18 to TRBJ2-1; 11 nucleotides match TRBD1. With 3 bases clipped from V and 3 bases from J, the junction kept 7 bases outside the gene matches. The germline V gene has CDR1 KGHSH and CDR2 LQKENI. The CDR3 length is 17 residues. The CDR3 region has the DNA TGTGCCAGCTCACCTGTTCAGGACAGGGGGCTCTACAATGAGCAGTTCTTC. Its protein is CASSPVQDRGLYNEQFF.

This clone was recorded once. The chain recombines TRBV7-9 with TRBJ2-7, with 8 bases fitting TRBD1. The CDR3 runs 16 residues. J lost 3 bases, V lost 1 base, and 8 bases had no gene match. CDR1 and CDR2 (germline): SEHNR, FQNEAQ (reference sequence). The CDR3 coding sequence is TGTGCCAGCAGCTTAGACTACGGACAGGGTTACTACGAGCAGTACTTC. Translating gives CASSLDYGQGYYEQYF.

This chain joins TRBV30 and TRBJ1-2, with D perhaps TRBD1 (6 bases). Trimming cost V 1 base and J 4 bases, with 7 bases left between them. The CDR3 has 12 amino acids. The germline CDR1 and CDR2 sequences are GTSNPN and SVGIG (reference sequence). CDR3 protein: CAWSADSYGYTF. CDR3 coding DNA: TGTGCCTGGAGTGCGGACAGCTATGGCTACACCTTC.

The rearrangement joins TRBV4-3 to TRBJ1-2, with D possibly being TRBD1 (6 bases). V lost 0 bases, J lost 0 bases, and 11 bases lay in between. Germline CDR1 is LGHNA and CDR2 is YSLEER. The CDR3 is made up of 16 amino acids. CDR3 bases: TGCGCCAGCAGCCAAGACCGGACAGAGTCTAACTATGGCTACACCTTC. Protein sequence: CASSQDRTESNYGYTF.

J is TRBJ2-5 and V is TRBV7-2; D is perhaps TRBD1 (5 bases). The CDR3 consists of 14 residues. V was clipped by 2 bases and J by 5 bases, with 12 bases between them. In germline, CDR1 is SGHTA, CDR2 FQGNSA. The CDR3 DNA sequence: TGTGCCAGCAGCTTAATCAGGGTCGGTGAGACCCAGTACTTC. This encodes CASSLIRVGETQYF.

The genes are TRBV7-2 and TRBJ1-6; a weak D match, TRBD1 (5 bases). Per the germline V gene, CDR1 is SGHTA and CDR2 is FQGNSA. The V gene lost 0 bases and the J gene lost 11 bases, with 20 bases spanning the gap. This CDR3 contains 17 residues. In nucleotides, the CDR3 is TGTGCCAGCAGCTTAGCGCCTCCGGGCCGACAGATTGCACCCCTCCACTTT. This translates into CASSLAPPGRQIAPLHF.

This chain connects TRBV2 to TRBJ1-1, with D unresolved. CDR3 size: 13 residues. V dropped 3 bases and J dropped 1 base, with 6 bases sitting between them. Germline CDR1 reads SNHLY; CDR2 reads FYNNEI. CDR3 coding DNA: TGTGCCAGCAGTGACGAACAGAACACTGAAGCTTTCTTT. As protein: CASSDEQNTEAFF.

For this clone: A read error may account for a junction end that differs from germline. This rearrangement joins TRBV14 to TRBJ2-7, with TRBD1 identical over 8 bases. Germline loops: CDR1 SGHDN, CDR2 FVKESK. CDR3 length: 13 residues. The CDR3 DNA is TGTGCCAGCAGCCCTGGGACAGGCTACAAGCAGTACTTC. Translated, it gives CASSPGTGYKQYF. The variable domain in full, with the rest retrieved from reference TRBV14 and TRBJ2-7, is EAGVTQFPSHSVIEKGQTVTLRCDPISGHDNLYWYRRVMGKEIKFLLHFVKESKQDESGMPNNRFLAERTGGTYSTLKVQPAELEDSGVYFCASSPGTGYKQYFGPGTRLTVT.

The chain links TRBV5-1 to TRBJ1-2; D ambiguous. The V gene's germline CDR1 is SGHRS and CDR2 YFSETQ. V shed 4 bases and J shed 0 bases, with 16 bases lying between them. The CDR3 is 16 residues long. The chain's CDR3 is CASSHGWGVSNYGYTF. DNA for the CDR3: TGCGCCAGCAGCCACGGGTGGGGAGTCTCTAACTATGGCTACACCTTC.

The V and J genes are TRBV15 and TRBJ2-3; 14 bases agree with TRBD2. J gave up 0 bases and V 0 bases, and 8 bases lay outside the gene matches. The CDR3 loop spans 20 amino acids. Germline-derived CDR1 and CDR2 are LNHNV and YYDKDF (reference sequence). The CDR3 DNA reads as TGTGCCACCAGCAGAGATCGTGGAGGACTAGCGGGGGGTAGCACAGATACGCAGTATTTT. It specifies CATSRDRGGLAGGSTDTQYF.